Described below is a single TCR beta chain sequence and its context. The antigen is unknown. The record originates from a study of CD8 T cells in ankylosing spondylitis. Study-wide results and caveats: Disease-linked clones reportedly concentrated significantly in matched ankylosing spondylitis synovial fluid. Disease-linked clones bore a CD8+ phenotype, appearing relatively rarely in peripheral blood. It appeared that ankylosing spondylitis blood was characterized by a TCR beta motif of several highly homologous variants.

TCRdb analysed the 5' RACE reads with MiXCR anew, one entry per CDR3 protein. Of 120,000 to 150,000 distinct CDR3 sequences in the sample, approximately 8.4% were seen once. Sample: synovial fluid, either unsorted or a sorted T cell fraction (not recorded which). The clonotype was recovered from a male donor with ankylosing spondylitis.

CDR3 sequence: CASGGYNTGELFF. CDR3 DNA sequence: TGTGCCAGCGGGGGATATAACACCGGGGAGCTGTTTTTT. This chain joins TRBV7-6 and TRBJ2-2; D possibly uses TRBD1 or TRBD2 (5 bases each). CDR3 length: 13 residues. V was pared by 8 bases and J by 2 bases, with 9 bases between. CDR1 SGHVS and CDR2 FNYEAQ come from the germline V gene.